This TCR beta chain derives from a study of neurological immune-mediated disorders. The CDR3 runs to 15 residues. The germline V gene has CDR1 SGHDN and CDR2 FVKESK. TCRdb reanalysed the 5' RACE reads using MiXCR and keeps one entry per CDR3 protein. The sample records about 41,000 distinct CDR3 sequences, roughly 15% being singletons. V and J are TRBV14 and TRBJ1-6; perhaps TRBD1 as D (6 bases). This TCR derives from a woman aged 55-69 years with HTLV-1-associated myelopathy (HAM/TSP). The sample was CD4+ T cells from blood. This CDR3 is CSSSQERGAGSPLHF. In DNA form, the CDR3 reads TGTTCTAGCAGCCAAGAACGGGGGGCTGGTTCACCCCTCCACTTT.